One sample yielded the 13 T cell receptor beta chains listed below, sequenced in a study of T cell changes during pregnancy in multiple sclerosis. The data were produced by immunoSEQ multiplex PCR, yet TCRdb's version contains in-frame clones alone and is incomplete. Of more than 55,000 clones in the sample, just over 90% were seen once. The material sequenced was peripheral blood, taken in the second trimester of pregnancy. All receptors come from a female donor with multiple sclerosis, enrolled in a pregnancy study.

The genes are TRBV6-1 and TRBJ1-5, with 7 bases aligning to TRBD1. Germline trimming cut 3 bases from V and 7 bases from J; bases unmatched to any gene: 6. The germline V gene encodes CDR1 MNHNS and CDR2 SASEGT. CDR3 length: 14 amino acids. Here the CDR3 reads CASSDLQGRQPQHF. CDR3 DNA sequence: TGTGCCAGCAGTGATCTACAGGGGAGGCAGCCCCAGCATTTT.

The chain is built from TRBV5-1 and TRBJ1-1; a possible D gene is TRBD1 (6 bases). The CDR3 is 17 amino acids. Between the trimmed V and J ends, which lost 0 bases and 10 bases, there was a span of 25 bases. Germline V gene data show CDR1 as SGHRS and CDR2 as YFSETQ. The DNA for the CDR3 is TGCGCCAGCAGCTTGGGTGGGACAACGGCGAAGTCGTCGGGAGCTTTCTTT. Its translation: CASSLGGTTAKSSGAFF.

The chain is built from TRBV7-2 and TRBJ1-2; TRBD1 matches 10 bases. CDR1 and CDR2 (germline): SGHTA, FQGNSA. The CDR3 is made up of 16 amino acids. V lost 0 bases to trimming and J lost 6 bases; unmatched junction nucleotides: 7. The CDR3 loop is CASSLAGQGYAHGYTF. For the CDR3, the DNA is TGTGCCAGCAGCTTAGCGGGACAGGGGTACGCCCATGGCTACACCTTC.

J is TRBJ1-5 and V is TRBV19; tentatively, D is TRBD1 (5 bases). CDR3 size: 15 residues. Germline V gives CDR1 LNHDA, CDR2 SQIVND (reference sequence). Trimming removed 5 bases from V and 5 bases from J, with 16 bases in between. This chain's CDR3 is CASSPGHRWDQPQHF. Here the CDR3 DNA reads TGTGCCAGTAGTCCTGGACACCGGTGGGATCAGCCCCAGCATTTT.

The rearrangement uses TRBV5-3 and TRBJ1-1; 9 bases agree with TRBD1. TRBV5-3 carries the ORF label, with uncertain function. V lost 4 bases to trimming and J lost 0 bases; unmatched junction nucleotides: 7. The CDR3 sequence is 16 residues long. DNA for the CDR3: TGTGCCAGAAGCCCCGTGGGACAGGGATTGAACACTGAAGCTTTCTTT. Translation gives CARSPVGQGLNTEAFF.

This clone occurred a few times. V usage is TRBV7-9 and J usage is TRBJ2-2; 7 bases map to TRBD2. The trim removed 5 bases at V and 3 bases at J, leaving 9 bases unmatched. This CDR3 contains 16 residues. Germline V gene sequence: CDR1 SEHNR, CDR2 FQNEAQ (reference sequence). The CDR3 sequence is CASSPRSGGDTGELFF. CDR3 bases: TGTGCCAGCAGCCCCAGGTCGGGGGGTGACACCGGGGAGCTGTTTTTT.

This chain joins TRBV5-4 and TRBJ2-5; 9 nucleotides agree with TRBD2. V lost 0 bases and J lost 5; bases outside the gene matches: 2. The CDR3 totals 14 residues. Germline lookup yields CDR1 SGHNT and CDR2 YYREEE (reference sequence). In nucleotides, the CDR3 is TGTGCCAGCAGCTTGGCTAGCGGGACGGAGACCCAGTACTTC. This translates into CASSLASGTETQYF.

The chain carries TRBV6-1 and TRBJ2-6, with D unresolved. The CDR3 spans 15 residues. V lost 3 bases and J lost 1, with 7 bases in between. Germline CDR1 and CDR2: MNHNS and SASEGT. Here the CDR3 DNA reads TGTGCCAGCAGTGACCTTCCTTCTGGGGCCAACGTCCTGACTTTC. Translation: CASSDLPSGANVLTF.

The rearrangement joins TRBV6-5 to TRBJ1-2; D unclear. This CDR3 region has 13 residues. V was clipped by 6 bases and J by 3 bases, with 11 bases between them. CDR1 is MNHEY, CDR2 SVGAGI, per germline. The CDR3, as DNA: TGTGCCAGCAGCCGAAACGGGGACTATGGCTACACCTTC. The encoded protein is CASSRNGDYGYTF.

A note on this clone: Different DNA sequences within this sample yield the same CDR3. The rearrangement links TRBV4-2 to TRBJ1-1; 10 positions match TRBD1. With 4 bases clipped from V and 2 bases from J, the junction kept 1 base outside the gene matches. The CDR3 spans 14 residues. The germline V gene encodes CDR1 LGHNA and CDR2 YNFKEQ. The CDR3 DNA reads TGTGCCAGCAGCCCGACAGGGGGCAACACTGAAGCTTTCTTT. It codes for CASSPTGGNTEAFF.

The genes are TRBV11-2 and TRBJ2-3; D uncertain. V shed 5 bases and J shed 0 bases, with 3 bases lying between them. This CDR3 region has 12 residues. Germline V gives CDR1 SGHAT, CDR2 FQNNGV. CDR3 loop: CASSPSTDTQYF. CDR3 coding DNA: TGTGCCAGCAGCCCTAGCACAGATACGCAGTATTTT.

This chain links TRBV5-1 with TRBJ2-1; TRBD1 is a possible D gene (6 bases). V lost 6 bases to trimming and J lost 7 bases, with 23 bases between them. Per germline, CDR1 SGHRS and CDR2 YFSETQ. The CDR3 extends over 16 amino acids. The CDR3 region has the DNA TGCGCCAGCACCTTACGACAGGTCCAGAGTGGGAATGAGCAGTTCTTC. Translation gives CASTLRQVQSGNEQFF.

The V call is TRBV7-8, the J call TRBJ2-3, with TRBD2 as a possible D gene (5 bases). Germline CDR1 SGHVS, CDR2 FQNEAQ. CDR3 size: 13 residues. The germline V and J ends were trimmed by 5 bases and 2 bases, with 8 bases remaining between them. The CDR3 DNA reads TGTGCCAGCAGCGGACTTTTCACAGATACGCAGTATTTT. Protein: CASSGLFTDTQYF.